This is a list of T cell receptor beta chains from one sample in a study of blood T cell repertoires in COVID-19. Assay: immunoSEQ multiplex PCR; the TCRdb copy retains only in-frame clones and omits some. The sample shows more than 15,000 clones, 70% to 90% of them seen only once. The sample comprised peripheral blood. The receptors shown here come from a human donor with active COVID-19. The donor label of this sample is uncertain. Both conserved end residues are part of each CDR3. The order of the fields is J gene, D gene, clone size, V gene, CDR3 protein, CDR3 DNA. The D gene is left open where the match is weak. For some rows the clone size is stated as once, few or many, or as a class when expanded; others skip it.

j_call: TRBJ2-7; d_call: -; clone_size: -; v_call: TRBV20-1; cdr3_aa: CSASSGHEQYF; cdr3_nt: TGCAGTGCTAGTTCAGGCCACGAGCAGTACTTC
j_call: TRBJ2-1; d_call: TRBD1; clone_size: -; v_call: TRBV5-4; cdr3_aa: CASSFGLGTGGYNEQFF; cdr3_nt: TGTGCCAGCAGCTTTGGGCTCGGGACAGGAGGATACAATGAGCAGTTCTTC
j_call: TRBJ2-2; d_call: TRBD2; clone_size: -; v_call: TRBV11-2; cdr3_aa: CASSLASGRTGELFF; cdr3_nt: TGTGCCAGCAGCTTAGCTAGCGGGAGGACCGGGGAGCTGTTTTTT
j_call: TRBJ1-6; d_call: -; clone_size: -; v_call: TRBV19; cdr3_aa: CASSRAQSSYNSPLHF; cdr3_nt: TGTGCCAGTAGTAGAGCACAGAGCTCCTATAATTCACCCCTCCACTTT
j_call: TRBJ1-6; d_call: -; clone_size: -; v_call: TRBV11-2; cdr3_aa: CASSFTGKSPLHF; cdr3_nt: TGTGCCAGCAGCTTCACAGGGAAATCACCCCTCCACTTT
j_call: TRBJ1-2; d_call: TRBD1; clone_size: -; v_call: TRBV6-6; cdr3_aa: CASGNPTGGYGNGYTF; cdr3_nt: TGTGCCAGCGGAAACCCGACAGGGGGGTATGGGAATGGCTACACCTTC
j_call: TRBJ1-5; d_call: -; clone_size: -; v_call: TRBV18; cdr3_aa: CASSPPAGLIGNQPQHF; cdr3_nt: TGTGCCAGCTCACCACCGGCAGGGTTAATTGGCAATCAGCCCCAGCATTTT
j_call: TRBJ2-3; d_call: TRBD2; clone_size: -; v_call: TRBV10-3; cdr3_aa: CAISVSGGWDTQYF; cdr3_nt: TGTGCCATCAGTGTTAGCGGGGGGTGGGATACGCAGTATTTT
j_call: TRBJ2-3; d_call: -; clone_size: -; v_call: TRBV30; cdr3_aa: CAASGGRTDTQYF; cdr3_nt: TGTGCCGCCTCGGGGGGCCGCACAGATACGCAGTATTTT
j_call: TRBJ2-4; d_call: -; clone_size: -; v_call: TRBV28; cdr3_aa: CASSSTQLAKNIQYF; cdr3_nt: TGTGCCAGCAGTTCCACACAGCTAGCCAAAAACATTCAGTACTTC
j_call: TRBJ2-7; d_call: -; clone_size: -; v_call: TRBV13; cdr3_aa: CASSLRGSRYEQYF; cdr3_nt: TGTGCCAGCAGCTTACGTGGGAGTCGCTACGAGCAGTACTTC
j_call: TRBJ1-3; d_call: TRBD1; clone_size: -; v_call: TRBV6-6; cdr3_aa: CASSSGQGRNTIYF; cdr3_nt: TGTGCCAGCAGTTCGGGACAGGGGCGAAACACCATATATTTT
j_call: TRBJ1-4; d_call: TRBD1; clone_size: -; v_call: TRBV28; cdr3_aa: CASQDRGPEKLFF; cdr3_nt: TGTGCCAGCCAGGACAGGGGGCCTGAAAAACTGTTTTTT
j_call: TRBJ2-5; d_call: -; clone_size: -; v_call: TRBV5-6; cdr3_aa: CASSSGARGETQYF; cdr3_nt: TGTGCCAGCAGCTCCGGGGCGCGGGGAGAGACCCAGTACTTC
j_call: TRBJ2-3; d_call: TRBD2; clone_size: -; v_call: TRBV7-2; cdr3_aa: CASSLMSGRADTQYF; cdr3_nt: TGTGCCAGCAGCTTAATGAGCGGGAGGGCAGATACGCAGTATTTT
j_call: TRBJ2-7; d_call: TRBD2; clone_size: -; v_call: TRBV10-3; cdr3_aa: CAIRVSGSSYEQYF; cdr3_nt: TGTGCCATCAGGGTTAGCGGGAGCTCCTACGAGCAGTACTTC
j_call: TRBJ2-7; d_call: TRBD2; clone_size: -; v_call: TRBV4-1; cdr3_aa: CASSPTLAGEYEQYF; cdr3_nt: TGCGCCAGCAGCCCTACACTAGCGGGAGAGTACGAGCAGTACTTC
j_call: TRBJ2-7; d_call: TRBD2; clone_size: -; v_call: TRBV11-1; cdr3_aa: CASSYTSGGYEQYF; cdr3_nt: TGTGCCAGCAGCTATACTAGCGGGGGCTACGAGCAGTACTTC
j_call: TRBJ2-1; d_call: -; clone_size: -; v_call: TRBV27; cdr3_aa: CASSGGETYNEQFF; cdr3_nt: TGTGCCAGCAGTGGCGGGGAAACCTACAATGAGCAGTTCTTC
j_call: TRBJ2-4; d_call: -; clone_size: -; v_call: TRBV29-1; cdr3_aa: CSVIERTLAKNIQYF; cdr3_nt: TGCAGCGTAATCGAGAGAACCCTAGCCAAAAACATTCAGTACTTC
j_call: TRBJ2-2; d_call: -; clone_size: -; v_call: TRBV7-9; cdr3_aa: CASSLGTPNTGELFF; cdr3_nt: TGTGCCAGCAGCTTAGGGACTCCTAACACCGGGGAGCTGTTTTTT
j_call: TRBJ2-1; d_call: TRBD1; clone_size: -; v_call: TRBV5-1; cdr3_aa: CASSLGGQSYNEQFF; cdr3_nt: TGCGCCAGCAGCTTGGGGGGACAGAGCTACAATGAGCAGTTCTTC
j_call: TRBJ2-7; d_call: -; clone_size: -; v_call: TRBV6-5; cdr3_aa: CASRKGVESSYEQYF; cdr3_nt: TGTGCCAGCAGGAAGGGGGTAGAGAGCTCCTACGAGCAGTACTTC
j_call: TRBJ2-2; d_call: TRBD2; clone_size: -; v_call: TRBV4-1; cdr3_aa: CASSRSPGLAGGPTGELFF; cdr3_nt: TGCGCCAGCAGCCGATCACCGGGACTAGCGGGGGGGCCGACCGGGGAGCTGTTTTTT
j_call: TRBJ1-1; d_call: -; clone_size: -; v_call: TRBV11-3; cdr3_aa: CASSTGLSNTEAFF; cdr3_nt: TGTGCCAGCAGCACCGGACTCTCGAACACTGAAGCTTTCTTT
j_call: TRBJ2-2; d_call: TRBD2; clone_size: few; v_call: TRBV27; cdr3_aa: CASSGLAGGPHTGELFF; cdr3_nt: TGTGCCAGCAGTGGTCTAGCGGGAGGGCCTCACACCGGGGAGCTGTTTTTT
j_call: TRBJ2-7; d_call: TRBD2; clone_size: few; v_call: TRBV7-9; cdr3_aa: CASGPSGSYEQYF; cdr3_nt: TGTGCCAGCGGCCCTAGCGGGTCGTACGAGCAGTACTTC
j_call: TRBJ2-1; d_call: -; clone_size: -; v_call: TRBV13; cdr3_aa: CASSLGIGDNEQFF; cdr3_nt: TGTGCCAGCAGCTTAGGCATCGGGGACAATGAGCAGTTCTTC
j_call: TRBJ2-5; d_call: TRBD2; clone_size: -; v_call: TRBV15; cdr3_aa: CATSRVGRGTLQETQYF; cdr3_nt: TGTGCCACCAGCAGAGTGGGGCGGGGGACCCTCCAAGAGACCCAGTACTTC
j_call: TRBJ2-7; d_call: -; clone_size: -; v_call: TRBV2; cdr3_aa: CASSGFDSSYEQYF; cdr3_nt: TGTGCCAGCAGTGGATTCGACAGCAGCTACGAGCAGTACTTC
j_call: TRBJ2-2; d_call: -; clone_size: few; v_call: TRBV5-4; cdr3_aa: CASSSGTLASNTGELFF; cdr3_nt: TGTGCCAGCAGCTCCGGGACATTAGCATCGAACACCGGGGAGCTGTTTTTT
j_call: TRBJ2-7; d_call: TRBD1; clone_size: -; v_call: TRBV6-4; cdr3_aa: CASSGAWDRVTYEQYF; cdr3_nt: TGTGCCAGCAGTGGGGCGTGGGACAGGGTCACCTACGAGCAGTACTTC
j_call: TRBJ2-3; d_call: -; clone_size: once; v_call: TRBV12-3/TRBV12-4; cdr3_aa: CASSFIDTQYF; cdr3_nt: TGTGCCAGCAGTTTTATAGATACGCAGTATTTT
j_call: TRBJ2-3; d_call: -; clone_size: -; v_call: TRBV6-5; cdr3_aa: CASSYSLGPSDTQYF; cdr3_nt: TGTGCCAGCAGTTACTCTCTCGGTCCCTCAGATACGCAGTATTTT
j_call: TRBJ1-3; d_call: -; clone_size: once; v_call: TRBV27; cdr3_aa: CASSLHGGIGNTIYF; cdr3_nt: TGTGCCAGCAGTTTACACGGGGGGATAGGAAACACCATATATTTT
j_call: TRBJ2-1; d_call: TRBD2; clone_size: -; v_call: TRBV7-2; cdr3_aa: CASSFGLVNEQFF; cdr3_nt: TGTGCCAGCAGCTTCGGACTAGTCAATGAGCAGTTCTTC
j_call: TRBJ1-2; d_call: -; clone_size: -; v_call: TRBV23-1; cdr3_aa: CASSQSKRGAVGTYYGYTF; cdr3_nt: TGCGCCAGCAGTCAATCGAAGCGGGGGGCAGTAGGTACTTACTATGGCTACACCTTC
j_call: TRBJ2-5; d_call: TRBD2; clone_size: once; v_call: TRBV2; cdr3_aa: CASSTSGRVRETQYF; cdr3_nt: TGTGCCAGCAGTACTAGCGGGAGGGTGAGGGAGACCCAGTACTTC
j_call: TRBJ1-3; d_call: -; clone_size: few; v_call: TRBV9; cdr3_aa: CASSVGRASGNTIYF; cdr3_nt: TGTGCCAGCAGCGTAGGCAGGGCCTCTGGAAACACCATATATTTT
j_call: TRBJ2-3; d_call: -; clone_size: -; v_call: TRBV19; cdr3_aa: CASRSGWSTDTQYF; cdr3_nt: TGTGCCAGTAGGTCGGGGTGGAGCACAGATACGCAGTATTTT
j_call: TRBJ1-1; d_call: -; clone_size: few; v_call: TRBV6-6; cdr3_aa: CASRQVENTEAFF; cdr3_nt: TGTGCCAGCAGGCAGGTTGAGAACACTGAAGCTTTCTTT
j_call: TRBJ2-7; d_call: TRBD2; clone_size: -; v_call: TRBV11-3; cdr3_aa: CASSHPPGGRYEQYF; cdr3_nt: TGTGCCAGCAGCCACCCCCCGGGAGGGCGCTACGAGCAGTACTTC
j_call: TRBJ1-2; d_call: -; clone_size: -; v_call: TRBV27; cdr3_aa: CASSLSGRWGGYTF; cdr3_nt: TGTGCCAGCAGTTTATCGGGGCGGTGGGGTGGCTACACCTTC
j_call: TRBJ2-2; d_call: -; clone_size: -; v_call: TRBV12-5; cdr3_aa: CASLLPTNTGELFF; cdr3_nt: TGTGCTAGCCTCCTGCCCACTAACACCGGGGAGCTGTTTTTT
j_call: TRBJ1-4; d_call: TRBD1; clone_size: -; v_call: TRBV6-1; cdr3_aa: CASSEAGGNRGEKLFF; cdr3_nt: TGTGCCAGCAGTGAAGCTGGAGGAAACAGGGGTGAAAAACTGTTTTTT
j_call: TRBJ2-1; d_call: -; clone_size: once; v_call: TRBV4-1; cdr3_aa: CATALRHGYNEQFF; cdr3_nt: TGCGCCACCGCGCTACGTCATGGCTACAATGAGCAGTTCTTC
j_call: TRBJ1-2; d_call: -; clone_size: -; v_call: TRBV12-3/TRBV12-4; cdr3_aa: CASNLGGGVGYTF; cdr3_nt: TGTGCCAGCAACCTAGGAGGCGGGGTAGGCTACACCTTC
j_call: TRBJ2-7; d_call: TRBD2; clone_size: -; v_call: TRBV13; cdr3_aa: CASSLTAGGSSEQYF; cdr3_nt: TGTGCCAGCAGCCTGACGGCGGGAGGCTCCTCCGAGCAGTACTTC
j_call: TRBJ1-6; d_call: TRBD1; clone_size: -; v_call: TRBV6-5; cdr3_aa: CASRQGGNSPLHF; cdr3_nt: TGTGCCAGCAGACAGGGGGGGAATTCACCCCTCCACTTT
j_call: TRBJ1-3; d_call: TRBD1; clone_size: once; v_call: TRBV18; cdr3_aa: CASSDGTGGASGNTIYF; cdr3_nt: TGTGCCAGCTCAGATGGGACAGGGGGCGCCTCTGGAAACACCATATATTTT